Listed below are T cell receptor beta chains from one sample, sequenced in a study of lymphopenia after photon versus proton radiotherapy. The data were produced by immunoSEQ multiplex PCR, yet TCRdb's version contains in-frame clones alone and is incomplete. This sample has almost 25,000 clones, with around four fifths found just once. Sequenced material: peripheral blood, taken from a patient treated with proton-based radiotherapy. All receptors derive from a woman between 65 and 79 years old with pancreatic cancer. CDR3s include the opening cysteine and the closing phenylalanine or tryptophan. Each record gives: V gene, D gene, clone size, J gene, CDR3 DNA, CDR3 protein. The D gene is left open where the match is weak. The size field is filled for only some rows; it gives once, few, many or a size class.

TRBV29-1,TRBD2,NA,TRBJ2-1,TGCAGCGTTTCCCCGGGACTAGACTATGAGCAGTTCTTC,CSVSPGLDYEQFF
TRBV28,NA,NA,TRBJ2-3,TGTGCCAGCAGGGAGGGGGGTTATAGCACAGATACGCAGTATTTT,CASREGGYSTDTQYF
TRBV28,NA,NA,TRBJ1-5,TGTGCCAGCGCTAGGGATAGCAATCAGCCCCAGCATTTT,CASARDSNQPQHF
TRBV12-2,NA,NA,TRBJ2-1,TGTGCAAGTCGGCCCGCTCAGGGGAGGCCGCTGCAGTTCTTC,CASRPAQGRPLQFF
TRBV9,TRBD1,NA,TRBJ2-6,TGTGCCAGCGGACAGGTCCTCTCTGGGGCCAACGTCCTGACTTTC,CASGQVLSGANVLTF
TRBV28,NA,NA,TRBJ2-7,TGTGCCAGCAGCACCGGGACTTCATTCCAGTACTTC,CASSTGTSFQYF
TRBV7-3,TRBD1,few,TRBJ2-3,TGTGCCAGCAGCCGGGACAGGGCAGATACGCAGTATTTT,CASSRDRADTQYF
TRBV4-3,NA,NA,TRBJ1-1,TGCGCCAGCAGCCAAGATACGGGTGCGGCAGTGAACACTGAAGCTTTCTTT,CASSQDTGAAVNTEAFF
TRBV19,TRBD2,NA,TRBJ2-7,TGTGCCAGTAGTATCCCAACGGGAGGGAGGTTCGGTGAGCAGTACTTC,CASSIPTGGRFGEQYF
TRBV4-2,TRBD1,NA,TRBJ1-2,TGTGCCAGCAGCCAACCTGGGACAGGGAATGGCTACACCTTC,CASSQPGTGNGYTF
TRBV7-3,TRBD2,few,TRBJ2-3,TGTGCCAGCAGCCCCGAGGGCGGGAGAGAACTTACAGATACGCAGTATTTT,CASSPEGGRELTDTQYF
TRBV5-1,NA,once,TRBJ1-6,TGCGCCAGCAGCTTGGTTGGGGCTCAGATTAATTCACCCCTCCACTTT,CASSLVGAQINSPLHF
TRBV7-9,NA,NA,TRBJ2-7,TGTGCCAGCAGCGGAAGGACCGGGACGCGAAACTCCTACGAGCAGTACTTC,CASSGRTGTRNSYEQYF
TRBV6-5,TRBD1,few,TRBJ1-6,TGTGCCAGCAGTTACTCTCCGGGACAGTCACCCCTCCACTTT,CASSYSPGQSPLHF
TRBV10-3,NA,NA,TRBJ2-1,TGTGCCATCAGTGCAGGGAAGAGAGTCGATGAGCAGTTCTTC,CAISAGKRVDEQFF
TRBV4-1,TRBD1,NA,TRBJ2-7,TGCGCCAGCAGCCAGGCCGACAGGGGAGGCTACGAGCAGTACTTC,CASSQADRGGYEQYF
TRBV18,NA,NA,TRBJ2-3,TGTGCCAGCTCACCGCCCGTAAGCACAGATACGCAGTATTTT,CASSPPVSTDTQYF
TRBV10-3,NA,NA,TRBJ2-3,TGTGCCATCAGTAGGAGCAGCACAGATACGCAGTATTTT,CAISRSSTDTQYF
TRBV7-9,NA,NA,TRBJ1-2,TGTGCCAGCAGCTCCTCCCGGGGCTACACCTTC,CASSSSRGYTF
TRBV5-4,TRBD2,NA,TRBJ2-2,TGTGCCAGCAGCTTACTAGCGGGAGGCCCGGGCGGGGAGCTGTTTTTT,CASSLLAGGPGGELFF
TRBV6-6,NA,NA,TRBJ2-1,TGTGCCAGCAGTTACATCGGGAAATACAATGAGCAGTTCTTC,CASSYIGKYNEQFF
TRBV15,NA,NA,TRBJ2-7,TGTGCCACCAGGGACTTGGCTCGATACGAGCAGTACTTC,CATRDLARYEQYF
TRBV7-9,TRBD1,few,TRBJ1-1,TGTGCCAGCAGCTTAGCGCGTGGGACAGGGGGACCGAACACTGAAGCTTTCTTT,CASSLARGTGGPNTEAFF
TRBV7-3,TRBD2,NA,TRBJ2-2,TGTGCCAGCAGCGTTACTAGCGGGAGGGCCGCCGGGGAGCTGTTTTTT,CASSVTSGRAAGELFF
TRBV7-9,TRBD1,few,TRBJ2-1,TGTGCCAGCAGCCAATCCATGGACAGGGGGGCGGGCGAGCAGTTCTTC,CASSQSMDRGAGEQFF
TRBV28,NA,few,TRBJ2-7,TGTGCCAGCAGTTTTGCTAGCTCGCACGAGCAGTACTTC,CASSFASSHEQYF
TRBV19,TRBD1,NA,TRBJ1-5,TGTGCCAGTAGCCGCCCCGGACAGGGGATTCGGGGAAATCAGCCCCAGCATTTT,CASSRPGQGIRGNQPQHF
TRBV9,TRBD2,NA,TRBJ2-4,TGTGCCAGCAGCGTAGGTAGCGGGGGGTCCAAAAACATTCAGTACTTC,CASSVGSGGSKNIQYF
TRBV30,NA,NA,TRBJ1-5,TGTGCCTGGAGTGCCCAGAGGGCGCATGGGCAGCCCCAGCATTTT,CAWSAQRAHGQPQHF
TRBV27,NA,NA,TRBJ1-5,TGTGCCAGCAGACCCGAAGGAGGGGGGGGTAGGGAGCCCCAGCATTTT,CASRPEGGGGREPQHF
TRBV7-3,TRBD1,NA,TRBJ1-1,TGTGCCAGCAGCCCCGGTGGACAGGGAACTGAAGCTTTCTTT,CASSPGGQGTEAFF
TRBV5-1,TRBD2,NA,TRBJ2-3,TGCGCCAGCAGCTTGGTTGCGGGAGGGCCGGGAGATACGCAGTATTTT,CASSLVAGGPGDTQYF
TRBV28,TRBD2,NA,TRBJ2-1,TGTGCCAGCAGTTTAATGGGACTAGCGATTCGTTACAATGAGCAGTTCTTC,CASSLMGLAIRYNEQFF
TRBV5-1,NA,once,TRBJ1-2,TGCGCCAGCAGCTCGGTAGCTTCTAACTATGGCTACACCTTC,CASSSVASNYGYTF
TRBV7-3,NA,NA,TRBJ2-3,TGTGCCAGCAGCTTGGACAGTTTTTTCACAGATACGCAGTATTTT,CASSLDSFFTDTQYF
TRBV5-1,TRBD1,NA,TRBJ1-2,TGCGCCAGCAGCACGGAGGGGACAGGGAGGGGATACTATGGCTACACCTTC,CASSTEGTGRGYYGYTF
TRBV5-6,TRBD2,NA,TRBJ2-7,TGTGCCAGCAGCTGGACTAGCGGTAAATACGAGCAGTACTTC,CASSWTSGKYEQYF
TRBV6-5,NA,NA,TRBJ1-2,TGTGCCAGCAGTCCCGGACAGCTGAACTATGGCTACACCTTC,CASSPGQLNYGYTF
TRBV4-2,TRBD1,NA,TRBJ1-6,TGTGCCAGCAGCCCGGCAGGACAGGGTGGAGGTAATTCACCCCTCCACTTT,CASSPAGQGGGNSPLHF
TRBV28,TRBD1,NA,TRBJ2-7,TGTGCCAGCAGGCCCCAAACGACAGGGAAAACCTACGAGCAGTACTTC,CASRPQTTGKTYEQYF
TRBV18,NA,few,TRBJ1-4,TGTGCCAGCTCGACCACTGCTTCTGGACATCCTAATGAAAAACTGTTTTTT,CASSTTASGHPNEKLFF
TRBV30,TRBD1,NA,TRBJ2-7,TGTGCCTGGAGCGCCGCACAGGGGCTTCGCTACTTC,CAWSAAQGLRYF
TRBV19,NA,NA,TRBJ2-6,TGTGCCAGTAAGCTACAAGACGGGGTCCTGACTTTC,CASKLQDGVLTF
TRBV4-1,TRBD1,NA,TRBJ1-1,TGCGCCAGCAGCCAGGCCACCACGCAGGGGGCGGGCACTGAAGCTTTCTTT,CASSQATTQGAGTEAFF
TRBV5-1,NA,NA,TRBJ2-7,TGCGCCAGCAGCCCAGGGGGGGCATACGAGCAGTACTTC,CASSPGGAYEQYF
TRBV28,NA,NA,TRBJ2-3,TGTGCCAGCAGTTCAGACAGTCGGGGTGGAGATACGCAGTATTTT,CASSSDSRGGDTQYF
TRBV30,NA,once,TRBJ2-7,TGTGCGGCCGATGGGGGAGTCTCCTACGAGCAGTACTTC,CAADGGVSYEQYF
TRBV19,NA,NA,TRBJ1-4,TGTGCCAGTAGTCCCAACAGGGCCGGGGCAACTAATGAAAAACTGTTTTTT,CASSPNRAGATNEKLFF
TRBV2,NA,few,TRBJ1-5,TGTGCCAGCAGCGGGACATCCCCCAATCAGCCCCAGCATTTT,CASSGTSPNQPQHF
TRBV11-3,NA,few,TRBJ2-3,TGTGCCAGCAGCTTAGACCCTCCTGGGGGATACACAGATACGCAGTATTTT,CASSLDPPGGYTDTQYF
TRBV14,NA,NA,TRBJ1-2,TGTGCCAGCAGCCAAGCCTCGCAGGTTAGGGGTGGCTACACCTTC,CASSQASQVRGGYTF
TRBV30,TRBD1,NA,TRBJ1-3,TGTGCCTGGAGCCGGCGGGGGACAGGGGCTGGAAACACCATATATTTT,CAWSRRGTGAGNTIYF
TRBV11-3,TRBD1,NA,TRBJ2-1,TGTGCCAGCAGCCAGGAGACAGGGTGGGCCCAAAATGAGCAGTTCTTC,CASSQETGWAQNEQFF